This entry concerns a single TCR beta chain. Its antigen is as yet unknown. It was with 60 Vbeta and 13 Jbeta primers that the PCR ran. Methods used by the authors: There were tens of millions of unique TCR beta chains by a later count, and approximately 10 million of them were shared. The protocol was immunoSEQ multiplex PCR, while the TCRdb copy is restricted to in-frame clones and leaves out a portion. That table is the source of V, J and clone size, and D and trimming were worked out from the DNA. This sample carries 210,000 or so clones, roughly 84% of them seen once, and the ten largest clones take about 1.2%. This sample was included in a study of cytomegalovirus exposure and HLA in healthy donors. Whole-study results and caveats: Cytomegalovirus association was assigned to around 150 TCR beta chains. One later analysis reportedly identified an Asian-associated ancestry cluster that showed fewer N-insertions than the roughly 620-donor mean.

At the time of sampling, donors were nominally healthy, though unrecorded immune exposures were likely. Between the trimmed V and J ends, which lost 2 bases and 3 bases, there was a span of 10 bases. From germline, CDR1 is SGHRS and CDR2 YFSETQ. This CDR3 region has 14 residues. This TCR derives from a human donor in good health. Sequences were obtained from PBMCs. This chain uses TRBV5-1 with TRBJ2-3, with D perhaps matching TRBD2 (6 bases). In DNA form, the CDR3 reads TGCGCCAGCAGCTTCGGGGGTGTTACAGATACGCAGTATTTT. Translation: CASSFGGVTDTQYF.